The present entry profiles one T cell receptor beta chain with its context. The data were obtained in a study of OX40 agonist ivuxolimab in advanced cancers. TCRdb keeps only in-frame clones here, not all; method: immunoSEQ multiplex PCR. The sample consists of some 62,000 clones, roughly 80% of them appearing once. The CDR3 is 14 amino acids. Trimming cost V 2 bases and J 2 bases, with 8 bases left between them. Germline V gene data show CDR1 as ENHRY and CDR2 as SYGVKD. The sample consisted of CD4+ or CD8+ T cells sorted from blood, taken in a trial of the OX40 agonist ivuxolimab. This TCR was recovered from an adult with an advanced solid tumor such as melanoma, head and neck, liver or kidney cancer. This chain connects TRBV10-3 to TRBJ2-3; D call uncertain. DNA for the CDR3: TGTGCCATCAGTGAGATAGCCTACACAGATACGCAGTATTTT. This codes for CAISEIAYTDTQYF.